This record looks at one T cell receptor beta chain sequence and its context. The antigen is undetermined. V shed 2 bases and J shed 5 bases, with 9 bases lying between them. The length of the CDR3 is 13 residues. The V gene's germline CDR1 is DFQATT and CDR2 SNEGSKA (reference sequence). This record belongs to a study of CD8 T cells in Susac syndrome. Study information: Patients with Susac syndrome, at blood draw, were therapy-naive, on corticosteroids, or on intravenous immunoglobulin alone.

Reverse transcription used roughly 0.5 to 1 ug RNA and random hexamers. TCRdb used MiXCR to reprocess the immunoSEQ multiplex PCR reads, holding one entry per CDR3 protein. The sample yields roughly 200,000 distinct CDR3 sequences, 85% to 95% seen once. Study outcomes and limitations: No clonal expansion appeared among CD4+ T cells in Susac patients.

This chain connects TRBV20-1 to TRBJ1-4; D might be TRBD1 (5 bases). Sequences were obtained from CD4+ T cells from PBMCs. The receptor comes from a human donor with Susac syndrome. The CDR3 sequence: CSARQGGNEKLFF. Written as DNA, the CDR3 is TGCAGTGCTAGACAGGGTGGAAATGAAAAACTGTTTTTT.